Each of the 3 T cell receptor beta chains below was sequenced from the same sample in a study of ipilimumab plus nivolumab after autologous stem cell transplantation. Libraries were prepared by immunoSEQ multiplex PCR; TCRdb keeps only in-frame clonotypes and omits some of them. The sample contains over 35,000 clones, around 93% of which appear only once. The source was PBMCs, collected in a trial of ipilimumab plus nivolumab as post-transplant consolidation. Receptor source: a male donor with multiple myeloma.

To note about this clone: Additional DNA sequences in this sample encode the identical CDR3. CDR3 in DNA: TGTGCCAGCTCACCACAGGGGGAAAAACTGTTTTTT. Protein product: CASSPQGEKLFF. The V call is TRBV18, the J call TRBJ1-4; the D gene is possibly TRBD1 (5 bases). V gave up 1 base and J gave up 8 bases, with 5 bases separating them. The CDR3 extends over 12 amino acids. In germline, CDR1 is KGHSH, CDR2 LQKENI.

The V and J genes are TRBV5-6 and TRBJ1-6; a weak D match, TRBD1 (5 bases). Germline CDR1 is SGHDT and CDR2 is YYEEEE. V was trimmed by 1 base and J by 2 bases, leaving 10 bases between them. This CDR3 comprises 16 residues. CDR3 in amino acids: CASSLPGDPYNSPLHF. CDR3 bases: TGTGCCAGCAGCTTGCCCGGGGACCCCTATAATTCACCCCTCCACTTT.

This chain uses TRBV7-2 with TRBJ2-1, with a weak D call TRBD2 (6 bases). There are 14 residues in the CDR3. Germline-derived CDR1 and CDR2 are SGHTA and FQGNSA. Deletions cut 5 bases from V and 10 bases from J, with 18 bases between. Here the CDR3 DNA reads TGTGCCAGCAGCCGGGTCCCGGGACTTGCAGAGCAGTTCTTC. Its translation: CASSRVPGLAEQFF.